The 21 T cell receptor beta chains given below trace back to one sample, sequenced in a study of tumor-infiltrating lymphocytes in primary liver carcinoma. Each 20-30 mg portion of unsorted bulk tissue served as the source for co-extraction of RNA and DNA. Making TCR beta cDNA involved approximately 0.5 ug total RNA and a constant-region primer. Three-round nested multiplex PCR performed with slightly modified ARM-PCR produced the TCR beta libraries. TRBV1-TRBV30 forward and Cbeta reverse primers drove the first two approximately 10-cycle rounds. TCRdb analysed the multiplex PCR reads with MiXCR anew, one entry per CDR3 protein. Here the sample spans about 96,000 distinct CDR3 sequences, around 68% being singletons. Sequencing was done on a sample of tumor-adjacent normal liver tissue. Every receptor here comes from a man between 35 and 55 years old with primary liver carcinoma and hepatitis B virus infection.

As concerns this clonotype: A read error is possible here, since a much larger clone lies one base away. The chain couples TRBV7-8 to TRBJ2-7; TRBD2 aligns across 10 bases. CDR1 and CDR2 from the germline V gene are SGHVS and FQNEAQ. This CDR3 is 15 amino acids long. Here the CDR3 DNA reads TGTGCCGGCAGTCTTCCTTTAGCGGGAGGCTACGAGCAGTACTTC. Its protein is CAGSLPLAGGYEQYF. Drawing the rest from reference TRBV7-8 and TRBJ2-7, the complete variable domain is GAGVSQSPRYKVAKRGQDVALRCDPISGHVSLFWYQQALGQGPEFLTYFQNEAQLDKSGLPSDRFFAERPEGSVSTLKIQRTQQEDSAVYLCAGSLPLAGGYEQYFGPGTRLTVT.

Notes on this clonotype: Because the CDR3's place on the DNA is in doubt, the DNA is left out and the CDR3 is given as listed by TCRdb. The V and J genes are TRBV12-3 or TRBV12-4 and TRBJ1-6. The CDR3 comprises 16 residues, both ends counted. The CDR3 loop is CASSFGKGAYNSPLNF.

There are many counts of this clonotype. The chain links TRBV5-4 to TRBJ2-1, with unresolved D. The length of the CDR3 is 13 residues. The V gene's germline CDR1 is SGHNT and CDR2 YYREEE (reference sequence). V dropped 10 bases and J dropped 0 bases, with 11 bases sitting between them. Here the CDR3 reads CAGEWYSYNEQFF. In DNA, the CDR3 is TGTGCCGGTGAGTGGTACTCCTACAATGAGCAGTTCTTC.

This clonotype was found once. At one of its ends the junction is not consistent with the germline gene, which may arise from a read error. The rearrangement links TRBV11-2 to TRBJ2-3, with 7 bases lining up with TRBD2. The CDR3 length is 17 residues. CDR1 is SGHAT, CDR2 FQNNGV, per germline. The CDR3 reads CTSSLGPCREEADTQYF. Written as DNA, the CDR3 is TGTACCAGCAGCTTAGGGCCGTGCCGGGAGGAGGCAGATACGCAGTATTTT.

As for this clonotype: A much larger clone lies a single base off, so this may be a read error. The chain uses TRBV7-9 and TRBJ1-6, with 7 bases aligning to TRBD1. Germline V gene lookup returns CDR1 SEHNR and CDR2 FQNEAQ (reference sequence). This CDR3 has 15 amino acids. J was trimmed by 5 bases and V by 10 bases; bases with no gene match: 11. CDR3 in DNA: TGTGCCAACAGGGCCCGGGACAGTAATAATTCACCCCTCCACTTT. Translating gives CANRARDSNNSPLHF.

The chain employs TRBV6-1 and TRBJ1-5, with TRBD1 matching over 7 bases. With 8 bases clipped from V and 5 bases from J, the junction kept 9 bases outside the gene matches. Per germline, CDR1 MNHNS and CDR2 SASEGT. The length of the CDR3 is 14 residues. Written as DNA, the CDR3 is TGTGCCAGCCTGACAGGGACGGCAGATCAGCCCCAGCATTTT. Its translation is CASLTGTADQPQHF.

The chain employs TRBV11-2 and TRBJ2-2; D is unresolved. Trimming stripped 1 base from V and 5 bases from J, with 14 bases between. Germline V lookup: CDR1 SGHAT, CDR2 FQNNGV. This CDR3 region has 16 residues. Written as DNA, the CDR3 is TGTGCCAGCAGCTTAGTGATGCTAGTGGGAACCGGGGAGCTGTTTTTT. Translated, it gives CASSLVMLVGTGELFF. Using reference TRBV11-2 and TRBJ2-2 for the parts outside the CDR3, the full variable domain is EAGVAQSPRYKIIEKRQSVAFWCNPISGHATLYWYQQILGQGPKLLIQFQNNGVVDDSQLPKDRFSAERLKGVDSTLKIQPAKLEDSAVYLCASSLVMLVGTGELFFGEGSRLTVL.

Concerning this clonotype: A much larger clonotype is one base distant, so this may be a read error. This rearrangement joins TRBV10-3 to TRBJ2-2; D is uncertain. Germline lookup yields CDR1 ENHRY and CDR2 SYGVKD. The V end lost 4 bases, the J end lost 5 bases, and 5 bases lay between the germline ends. The CDR3 is made up of 12 amino acids. The chain's CDR3 is CAISGWTGELFF. The CDR3 DNA reads TGTGCCATCAGTGGGTGGACCGGGGAGCTGTTTTTT.

As regards this clonotype: One base away lies a much larger clone, so this may be a sequencing read error. No conserved phenylalanine or tryptophan ends this CDR3, so it is likely a read error. The CDR3 nucleotides are TGTGCCAGCAGCTTAGAAGTGTCCTACGAGCAGTACTTA. Its translation: CASSLEVSYEQYL. This chain joins TRBV7-8 and TRBJ2-7; D gene unclear. Looked up from germline, CDR1 is SGHVS and CDR2 is FQNEAQ. V lost 1 base and J 1 base, leaving 5 bases between the germline ends. This CDR3 has 13 amino acids.

Points on this clonotype: At one end the junction does not follow the germline gene, possibly because of a read error. V and J are TRBV4-1 and TRBJ2-2; D is undetermined. Germline V gene data show CDR1 as MGHRA and CDR2 as YSYEKL. The CDR3 spans 16 residues. CDR3 in amino acids: CAGRQAPATNTGELFF. DNA for the CDR3: TGCGCCGGCAGGCAAGCACCCGCGACAAACACCGGGGAGCTGTTTTTT.

The chain recombines TRBV18 with TRBJ2-5; tentative D call: TRBD2 (5 bases). Germline CDR1 is KGHSH and CDR2 is LQKENI. V dropped 5 bases and J dropped 2 bases, with 12 bases sitting between them. CDR3 length: 14 residues. The CDR3 reads CASSRSGFQETQYF. The CDR3 nucleotides are TGTGCCAGCTCAAGGAGCGGATTTCAAGAGACCCAGTACTTC.

A remark on this clonotype: Germline and junction disagree at one end, which may indicate a read error. The chain employs TRBV11-2 and TRBJ2-2, with 11 bases identical to TRBD1. Germline V CDR1 and CDR2: SGHAT, FQNNGV. The CDR3 sequence is 18 residues long. The CDR3 sequence is CASSPRTGGPSITGEPFF. CDR3 DNA sequence: TGTGCCAGCAGCCCGAGGACAGGGGGCCCCTCCATCACCGGGGAGCCGTTTTTT. Drawing the rest from reference TRBV11-2 and TRBJ2-2, the complete variable domain is EAGVAQSPRYKIIEKRQSVAFWCNPISGHATLYWYQQILGQGPKLLIQFQNNGVVDDSQLPKDRFSAERLKGVDSTLKIQPAKLEDSAVYLCASSPRTGGPSITGEPFFGEGSRLTVL.

As to this clonotype: A much larger clone lies one base from this, so it may be a read error. The J gene is TRBJ2-5, the V gene TRBV10-3; 7 bases align to TRBD1. Germline-derived CDR1 and CDR2 are ENHRY and SYGVKD. This CDR3 region has 14 residues. V shed 8 bases and J 0 bases; nucleotides not matched to a gene: 6. CDR3 in DNA: TGTGCCATCTGCTTGGGACAGTACCAAGAGACCCAGTACTTC. Translation: CAICLGQYQETQYF.

With respect to this clonotype: One junction end does not reproduce the germline sequence, and a read error may be involved. The chain joins TRBV11-2 to TRBJ1-4; D is uncertain. The CDR3 is 14 residues long. Germline V gene sequence: CDR1 SGHAT, CDR2 FQNNGV. The CDR3 loop reads CACSLEVGHVRLFF. The CDR3 nucleotides are TGTGCCTGCAGCTTAGAGGTTGGGCACGTAAGACTGTTTTTT.

A word on this clonotype: This CDR3 is missing its conserved last phenylalanine or tryptophan, likely due to a read error. The rearrangement uses TRBV11-3 and TRBJ1-5; 7 bases align to TRBD1. J gave up 4 bases and V 6 bases, and 24 bases lay outside the gene matches. In germline, CDR1 is SGHNT, CDR2 YENEEA. The CDR3 has 20 amino acids. The CDR3 region is CASSQARVDRVLCYNQPQHI. Written as DNA, the CDR3 is TGTGCCAGCAGTCAGGCCCGAGTAGACAGGGTGTTATGCTATAATCAGCCCCAGCATATT.

This chain connects TRBV11-2 to TRBJ2-1; D perhaps matches TRBD2 (6 bases). Germline lookup yields CDR1 SGHAT and CDR2 FQNNGV. This CDR3 contains 18 residues. Trimming took 3 bases from V and 6 from J, leaving 24 bases between them. CDR3 sequence reads: CASSFPRLEAEPFNEQFF. CDR3 nucleotide sequence: TGTGCCAGCAGCTTTCCTCGACTAGAGGCAGAACCCTTCAATGAGCAGTTCTTC. The whole variable domain, remainder taken from reference TRBV11-2 and TRBJ2-1, is EAGVAQSPRYKIIEKRQSVAFWCNPISGHATLYWYQQILGQGPKLLIQFQNNGVVDDSQLPKDRFSAERLKGVDSTLKIQPAKLEDSAVYLCASSFPRLEAEPFNEQFFGPGTRLTVL.

In the case of this clonotype: Sequence at one end of the junction differs from germline and may be a read error. CDR3 sequence (DNA): TGTGCCAGCAGCCCCGGACGGCACTACGAGCTGTACTTC. Amino acids: CASSPGRHYELYF. The chain is built from TRBV28 and TRBJ2-7; no reliable D call. Germline V gene sequence: CDR1 MDHEN, CDR2 SYDVKM. The CDR3 runs 13 residues.

A note on this clonotype: Its ends do not fully match the called genes, so a read error is possible. The chain has TRBV29-1 and TRBJ2-5, with a possible D match to TRBD2 (6 bases). The CDR3 consists of 14 residues. Germline V CDR1 and CDR2: SQVTM, ANQGSEA. CDR3 in amino acids: CSVAESGRTETQYF. The CDR3 nucleotides are TGTAGCGTTGCCGAGTCGGGGAGGACAGAGACCCAGTACTTC.

The V gene is TRBV28, the J gene TRBJ1-5; D ambiguous. There are 17 residues in the CDR3. Germline CDR1 is MDHEN and CDR2 is SYDVKM. V was clipped by 2 bases and J by 0 bases, with 14 bases between them. CDR3 in DNA: TGTGCCAGCAGTTTAGGGGAGGTGAATTATAGCAATCAGCCCCAGCATTTT. Protein: CASSLGEVNYSNQPQHF.

With regard to this clonotype: A read error is possible here, since a much larger clone lies one base away. This chain links TRBV6-6 with TRBJ1-2, with D uncertain. The V gene lost 5 bases and the J gene lost 4 bases, with 8 bases spanning the gap. CDR1 and CDR2 from the germline V gene are MNHNY and SVGAGI (reference sequence). CDR3 length: 12 amino acids. As DNA, the CDR3 is TGTGCCAGCAGTAACCGTTTCTATGGCTACACCTTC. Amino acids: CASSNRFYGYTF.

In regard to this clonotype: An end of the junction differs from the germline gene, which may be a read error. The chain joins TRBV6-6 to TRBJ1-1; D is possibly TRBD1 (6 bases). The CDR3 is 14 residues long. Germline V gene sequence: CDR1 MNHNY, CDR2 SVGAGI (reference sequence). This CDR3 is CASSSGQWNTETFF. CDR3 nucleotide sequence: TGTGCCAGCAGTTCCGGACAGTGGAACACTGAAACTTTCTTT.